A single T cell receptor (beta chain) is shown here with its context. Trimming pared 0 bases from V and 7 bases from J, leaving 10 bases between. Germline-derived CDR1 and CDR2 are WNHNN and SYGVQD (reference sequence). The CDR3 has 15 residues. TCRdb's copy holds only in-frame clones and misses some; the assay was immunoSEQ multiplex PCR. The sample has roughly 410,000 clones; about 89% are singletons. The sample originates from a study of blood T cell repertoires in COVID-19. The V call is TRBV10-1, the J call TRBJ1-6; D unclear. This TCR came from a woman aged 60-75 years with COVID-19, enrolled during active disease. The sequencing input was peripheral blood. CDR3 protein: CASSESYPGNSPLHF. The CDR3 DNA reads as TGCGCCAGCAGTGAGTCGTACCCGGGGAATTCACCCCTCCACTTT.